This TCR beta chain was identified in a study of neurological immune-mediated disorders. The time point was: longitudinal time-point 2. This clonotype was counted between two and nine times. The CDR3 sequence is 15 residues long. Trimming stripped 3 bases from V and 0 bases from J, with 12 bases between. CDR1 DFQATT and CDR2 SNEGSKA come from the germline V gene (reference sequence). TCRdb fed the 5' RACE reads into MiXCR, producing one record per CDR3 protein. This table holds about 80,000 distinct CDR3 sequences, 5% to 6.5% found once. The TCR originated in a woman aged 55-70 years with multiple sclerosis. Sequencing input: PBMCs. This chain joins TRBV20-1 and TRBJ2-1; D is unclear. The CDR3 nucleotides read TGCAGTGCTAGGGCCACTCCGAGCTCCTACAATGAGCAGTTCTTC. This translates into CSARATPSSYNEQFF.